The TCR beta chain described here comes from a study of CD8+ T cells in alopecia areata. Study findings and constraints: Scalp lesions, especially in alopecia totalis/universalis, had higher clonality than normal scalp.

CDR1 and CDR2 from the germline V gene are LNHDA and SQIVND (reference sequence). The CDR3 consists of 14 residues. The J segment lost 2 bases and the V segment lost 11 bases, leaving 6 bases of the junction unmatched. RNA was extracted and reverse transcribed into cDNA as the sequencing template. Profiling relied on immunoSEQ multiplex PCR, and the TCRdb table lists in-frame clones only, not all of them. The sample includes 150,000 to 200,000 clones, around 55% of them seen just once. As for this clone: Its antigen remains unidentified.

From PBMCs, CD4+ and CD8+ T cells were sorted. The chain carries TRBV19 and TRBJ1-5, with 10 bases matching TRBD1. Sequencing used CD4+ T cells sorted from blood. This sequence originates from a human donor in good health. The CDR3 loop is CAVWDRGGNQPQHF. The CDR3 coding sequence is TGTGCCGTCTGGGACAGGGGAGGCAATCAGCCCCAGCATTTT. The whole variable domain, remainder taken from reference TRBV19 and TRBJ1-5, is DGGITQSPKYLFRKEGQNVTLSCEQNLNHDAMYWYRQDPGQGLRLIYYSQIVNDFQKGDIAEGYSVSREKKESFPLTVTSAQKNPTAFYLCAVWDRGGNQPQHFGDGTRLSIL.